A selection of T cell receptor beta chains follows, all from one sample in a study of cytomegalovirus exposure and HLA in healthy donors. The method was immunoSEQ multiplex PCR; TCRdb's version includes in-frame clones alone and lacks a portion of them. The data contain hundreds of thousands of clones, approximately 90% of them seen just once; the ten biggest clones take up roughly 2.3%. Sequenced material: PBMCs. These receptors came from a woman between 18 and 29 years old in good health and CMV-seronegative. The CDR3 runs from the conserved cysteine through the conserved F or W. A D gene is named only where the DNA matches it firmly. Clone size appears in some rows only: once, few, many, or a class for an expanded clone.

V gene	clone size	J gene	D gene	CDR3 protein	CDR3 DNA
TRBV7-2	-	TRBJ2-5	TRBD1	CASSPSRDRVQETQYF	TGTGCCAGCAGCCCAAGCCGGGACAGAGTCCAAGAGACCCAGTACTTC
TRBV5-1	-	TRBJ2-7	-	CASSVVLGGLFHEQYF	TGCGCCAGCAGCGTAGTTCTCGGGGGGCTTTTCCACGAGCAGTACTTC
TRBV5-6	-	TRBJ1-5	TRBD1	CASSRGTGSQPQHF	TGTGCCAGCAGCCGCGGGACAGGCAGTCAGCCCCAGCATTTT
TRBV6-5	-	TRBJ2-5	TRBD2	CASSLAGGFSETQYF	TGTGCCAGCAGTCTAGCGGGGGGTTTCTCGGAGACCCAGTACTTC
TRBV6-6	once	TRBJ2-5	TRBD1	CASSSGTGFFTYF	TGTGCCAGCAGTTCCGGGACAGGGTTTTTTACGTACTTC
TRBV11-2	-	TRBJ1-1	-	CASDRNTEAFF	TGTGCCAGCGACAGGAACACTGAAGCTTTCTTT
TRBV2	once	TRBJ1-2	-	CASREGQLLNYGYTF	TGTGCCAGCAGGGAAGGACAACTTCTTAACTATGGCTACACCTTC
TRBV6-5	-	TRBJ1-2	-	CASRTAGGSNYGYTF	TGTGCCAGCAGGACCGCGGGAGGGTCTAACTATGGCTACACCTTC
TRBV9	once	TRBJ1-2	TRBD1	CASSAHRDRPNIYGYTF	TGTGCCAGCAGCGCCCACCGGGACAGACCAAACATTTATGGCTACACCTTC
TRBV2	few	TRBJ2-1	-	CASNPQYYNEQFF	TGTGCCAGCAACCCTCAGTACTACAATGAGCAGTTCTTC
TRBV5-1	-	TRBJ2-3	-	CASSLAQGPDTQYF	TGCGCCAGCAGCTTGGCCCAGGGCCCAGATACGCAGTATTTT
TRBV14	few	TRBJ2-3	-	CASSQRLTPTDTQYF	TGTGCCAGCAGCCAACGGTTGACTCCCACAGATACGCAGTATTTT
TRBV29-1	-	TRBJ1-1	-	CSVGGNFRLAFF	TGCAGCGTTGGCGGGAATTTTCGGCTTGCTTTCTTT
TRBV11-2	-	TRBJ2-5	-	CASSPTTGEGETQYF	TGTGCCAGCAGCCCAACGACAGGGGAGGGGGAGACCCAGTACTTC
TRBV7-3	-	TRBJ2-1	TRBD2	CASSLGSGGPANEQFF	TGTGCCAGCAGCTTAGGGAGCGGGGGCCCCGCCAATGAGCAGTTCTTC
TRBV19	-	TRBJ1-3	-	CASSRRVSSSGNTIYF	TGTGCCAGTAGCCGCAGGGTCAGCAGCTCTGGAAACACCATATATTTT
TRBV2	-	TRBJ2-3	TRBD2	CASSGTNPTDTQYF	TGTGCCAGCTCCGGGACTAACCCCACAGATACGCAGTATTTT
TRBV10-1	-	TRBJ2-3	-	CASSDRADTQYF	TGCGCCAGCAGTGACCGAGCGGATACGCAGTATTTT
TRBV7-2	-	TRBJ1-1	-	CASSAQVNTEAFF	TGTGCCAGCAGCGCACAGGTTAACACTGAAGCTTTCTTT
TRBV9	-	TRBJ1-1	-	CASSVGGGRRAFF	TGTGCCAGCAGCGTAGGTGGAGGGAGAAGGGCTTTCTTT
TRBV7-2	-	TRBJ2-7	-	CASSLAWTAYEQYF	TGTGCCAGCAGCTTAGCGTGGACAGCCTACGAGCAGTACTTC
TRBV19	-	TRBJ2-7	TRBD1	CASREQGATEQYF	TGTGCCAGTAGGGAACAGGGGGCAACCGAGCAGTACTTC
TRBV19	-	TRBJ2-3	TRBD1	CASSVPGQGKTQYF	TGTGCCAGTAGTGTCCCGGGACAGGGGAAGACGCAGTATTTT
TRBV9	few	TRBJ1-1	-	CASSPQGTEAFF	TGTGCCAGCAGCCCCCAGGGGACTGAAGCTTTCTTT
TRBV10-2	-	TRBJ2-5	-	CASSGGGGETQYF	TGCGCCAGCAGTGGAGGGGGAGGGGAGACCCAGTACTTC
TRBV6-5	-	TRBJ1-1	-	CASSPLLGFGTEAFF	TGTGCCAGCAGTCCCCTCCTGGGTTTCGGGACTGAAGCTTTCTTT
TRBV11-2	-	TRBJ2-3	TRBD2	CASSLGVSGGSTDTQYF	TGTGCCAGCAGCTTGGGGGTTAGCGGGGGGAGCACAGATACGCAGTATTTT
TRBV7-2	few	TRBJ1-4	-	CASSSPSGGEKLFF	TGTGCCAGCAGCTCCCCATCGGGAGGTGAAAAACTGTTTTTT
TRBV5-4	few	TRBJ1-1	-	CASSLDRNTEAFF	TGTGCCAGCAGCTTGGACAGGAACACTGAAGCTTTCTTT
TRBV7-9	-	TRBJ2-2	-	CSSSLVRTGELFF	TGTTCCAGCAGCTTAGTCCGGACCGGGGAGCTGTTTTTT
TRBV5-1	once	TRBJ1-5	-	CASSLDGFNQPQHF	TGCGCCAGCAGCTTGGACGGTTTCAATCAGCCCCAGCATTTT
TRBV7-2	-	TRBJ2-7	-	CASSPNTGSYEQYF	TGTGCCAGCAGCCCAAACACAGGCTCCTACGAGCAGTACTTC
TRBV15	-	TRBJ2-1	TRBD1	CATSSRGGHPYNEQFF	TGTGCCACCAGCAGTCGAGGGGGCCACCCATACAATGAGCAGTTCTTC
TRBV11-1	once	TRBJ1-3	-	CASSPYRRTGNTIYF	TGTGCCAGCAGCCCCTACCGGAGAACGGGAAACACCATATATTTT
TRBV6-1	-	TRBJ2-7	-	CATDRQIVYEQYF	TGTGCCACCGATCGACAGATTGTCTACGAGCAGTACTTC
TRBV19	once	TRBJ1-5	TRBD1	CASSWGQGDRQPQHF	TGTGCCAGTAGTTGGGGACAGGGGGATCGGCAGCCCCAGCATTTT
TRBV15	-	TRBJ1-4	TRBD1	CATSTDREPSPEKLFF	TGTGCCACCAGCACCGACAGGGAGCCCTCTCCCGAAAAACTGTTTTTT
TRBV5-1	-	TRBJ1-3	-	CASSLGESSGNTIYF	TGCGCCAGCAGCTTGGGCGAGAGCTCTGGAAACACCATATATTTT
TRBV7-3	-	TRBJ2-5	TRBD2	CASSRNGGATLETQYF	TGTGCCAGCAGCAGAAACGGGGGGGCGACGTTGGAGACCCAGTACTTC
TRBV10-2	-	TRBJ2-1	TRBD2	CASRGALAGSSYNEQFF	TGCGCCAGCAGGGGAGCACTAGCGGGGAGCTCCTACAATGAGCAGTTCTTC
TRBV10-1	-	TRBJ2-7	TRBD1	CASSDFRTGAYEQYF	TGCGCCAGCAGTGATTTTCGGACAGGGGCCTACGAGCAGTACTTC
TRBV7-3	-	TRBJ2-1	-	CASSLQRLGGGAPRSSYNEQFF	TGTGCCAGCAGCTTACAGAGGTTAGGCGGGGGCGCCCCCAGGAGCTCCTACAATGAGCAGTTCTTC
TRBV9	-	TRBJ1-2	TRBD1	CASSIAPGQGAPSYGYTF	TGTGCCAGCAGCATCGCACCGGGACAGGGGGCGCCGAGCTATGGCTACACCTTC
TRBV7-9	-	TRBJ2-7	-	CSSSPFGRGGETYEQYF	TGTTCCAGCAGCCCGTTCGGTAGGGGGGGCGAAACCTACGAGCAGTACTTC
TRBV9	once	TRBJ2-1	TRBD2	CASSSRGEGYHEQFF	TGTGCCAGCAGCTCGCGGGGGGAAGGCTACCATGAGCAGTTCTTC
TRBV5-1	-	TRBJ1-2	-	CASSLDSYGYTF	TGCGCCAGCAGCTTAGACAGCTATGGCTACACCTTC
TRBV20-1	-	TRBJ1-2	-	CSARSDGGYTF	TGCAGTGCTAGGAGCGATGGTGGCTACACCTTC
TRBV7-8	-	TRBJ2-7	TRBD2	CASSRGGSNEQYF	TGTGCCAGCAGCCGGGGGGGTAGCAACGAGCAGTACTTC
TRBV19	-	TRBJ2-1	TRBD1	CASSIRADRRYNEQFF	TGTGCCAGTAGTATAAGGGCGGACAGGCGGTACAATGAGCAGTTCTTC
TRBV27	-	TRBJ2-1	TRBD2	CASSTLAGGNEQFF	TGTGCCAGCAGTACCTTAGCGGGGGGGAATGAGCAGTTCTTC
TRBV10-3	-	TRBJ2-7	TRBD2	CAISEPDFAGESSYEQYF	TGTGCCATCAGTGAGCCCGATTTTGCGGGGGAGAGCTCCTACGAGCAGTACTTC
TRBV6-5	-	TRBJ1-2	-	CASSYWRGSDYGYTF	TGTGCCAGCAGTTACTGGCGGGGGAGCGATTATGGCTACACCTTC
TRBV27	-	TRBJ2-4	TRBD1	CASSFGTGITKNIQYF	TGTGCCAGCAGTTTTGGGACAGGGATTACCAAAAACATTCAGTACTTC